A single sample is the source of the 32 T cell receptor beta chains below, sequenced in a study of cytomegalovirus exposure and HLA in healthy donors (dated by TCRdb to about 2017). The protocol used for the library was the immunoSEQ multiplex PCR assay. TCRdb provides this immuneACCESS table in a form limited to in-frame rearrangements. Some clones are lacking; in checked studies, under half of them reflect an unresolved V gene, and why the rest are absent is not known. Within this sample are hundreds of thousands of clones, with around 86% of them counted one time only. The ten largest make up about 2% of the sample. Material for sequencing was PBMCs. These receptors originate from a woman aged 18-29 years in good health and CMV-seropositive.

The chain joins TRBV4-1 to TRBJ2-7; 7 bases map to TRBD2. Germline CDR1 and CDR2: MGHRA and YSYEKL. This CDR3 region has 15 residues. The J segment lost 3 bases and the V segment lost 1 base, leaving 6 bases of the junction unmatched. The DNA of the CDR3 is TGCGCCAGCAGCCAAGTAGGGCCTAGCGGCTACGAGCAGTACTTC. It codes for CASSQVGPSGYEQYF.

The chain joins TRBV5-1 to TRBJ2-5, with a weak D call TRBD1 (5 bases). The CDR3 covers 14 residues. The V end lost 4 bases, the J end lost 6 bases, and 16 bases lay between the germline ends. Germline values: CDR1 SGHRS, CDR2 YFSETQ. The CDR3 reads CASSPNLRGQTQYF. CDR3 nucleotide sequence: TGCGCCAGCAGCCCGAACCTTAGGGGTCAGACCCAGTACTTC.

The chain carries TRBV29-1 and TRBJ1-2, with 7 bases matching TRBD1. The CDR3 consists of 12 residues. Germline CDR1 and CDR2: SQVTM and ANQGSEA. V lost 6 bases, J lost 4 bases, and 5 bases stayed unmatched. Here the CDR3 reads CSVTWDSYGYTF. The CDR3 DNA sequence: TGCAGCGTGACGTGGGACAGCTATGGCTACACCTTC.

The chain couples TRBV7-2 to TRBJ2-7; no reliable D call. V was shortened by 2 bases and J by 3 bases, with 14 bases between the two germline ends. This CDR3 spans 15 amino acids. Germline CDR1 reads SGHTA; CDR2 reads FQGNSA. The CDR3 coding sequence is TGTGCCAGCAGCTTAACTAAAAGGCAAATCTACGAGCAGTACTTC. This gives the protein CASSLTKRQIYEQYF.

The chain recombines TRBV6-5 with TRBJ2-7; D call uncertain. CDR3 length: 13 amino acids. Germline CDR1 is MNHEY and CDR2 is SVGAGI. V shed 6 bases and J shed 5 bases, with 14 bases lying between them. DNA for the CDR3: TGTGCCAGCAGCCCCGTGGTTACGGACGAGCAGTACTTC. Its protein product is CASSPVVTDEQYF.

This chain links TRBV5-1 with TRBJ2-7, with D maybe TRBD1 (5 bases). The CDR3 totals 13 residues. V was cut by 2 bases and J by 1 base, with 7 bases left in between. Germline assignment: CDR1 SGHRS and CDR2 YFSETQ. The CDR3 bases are TGCGCCAGCAGCTTAGGGGAATCCTACGAGCAGTACTTC. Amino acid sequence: CASSLGESYEQYF.

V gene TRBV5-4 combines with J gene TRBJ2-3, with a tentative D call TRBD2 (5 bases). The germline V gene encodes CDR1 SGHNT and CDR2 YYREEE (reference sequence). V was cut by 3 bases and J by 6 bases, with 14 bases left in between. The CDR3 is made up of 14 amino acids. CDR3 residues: CASSSEGLRDTQYF. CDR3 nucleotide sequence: TGTGCCAGCAGCTCTGAGGGCCTAAGGGATACGCAGTATTTT.

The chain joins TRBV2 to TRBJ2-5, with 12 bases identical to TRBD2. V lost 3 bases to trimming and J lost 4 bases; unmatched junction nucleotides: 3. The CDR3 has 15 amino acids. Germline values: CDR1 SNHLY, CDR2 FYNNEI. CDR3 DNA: TGTGCCAGCAGTGAGCCTAGCGGGAGGGCAGAGACCCAGTACTTC. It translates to CASSEPSGRAETQYF.

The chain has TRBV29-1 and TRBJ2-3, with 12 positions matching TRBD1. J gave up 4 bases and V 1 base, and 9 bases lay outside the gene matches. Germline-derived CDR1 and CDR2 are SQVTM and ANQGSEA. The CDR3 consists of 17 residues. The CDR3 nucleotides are TGCAGCGTTGAAGGCTCTCTGGGACAGGGGGCCCCAGATACGCAGTATTTT. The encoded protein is CSVEGSLGQGAPDTQYF.

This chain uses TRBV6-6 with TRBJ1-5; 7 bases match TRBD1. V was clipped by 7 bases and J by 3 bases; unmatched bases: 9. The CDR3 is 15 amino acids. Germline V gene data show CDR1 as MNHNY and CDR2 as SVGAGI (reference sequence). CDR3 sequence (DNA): TGTGCCAGCACCCGGGACAGCCGATTCAATCAGCCCCAGCATTTT. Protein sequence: CASTRDSRFNQPQHF.

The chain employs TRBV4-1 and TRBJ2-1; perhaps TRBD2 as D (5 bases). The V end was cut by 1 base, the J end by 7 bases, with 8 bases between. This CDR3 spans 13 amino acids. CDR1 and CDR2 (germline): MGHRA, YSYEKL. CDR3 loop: CASSQGGINEQFF. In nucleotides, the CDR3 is TGCGCCAGCAGCCAAGGAGGGATAAATGAGCAGTTCTTC.

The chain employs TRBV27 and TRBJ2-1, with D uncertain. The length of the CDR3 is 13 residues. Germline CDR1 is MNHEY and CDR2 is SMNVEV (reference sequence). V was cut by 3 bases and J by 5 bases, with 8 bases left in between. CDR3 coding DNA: TGTGCCAGCAGTTTGTGGCAGAACAATGAGCAGTTCTTC. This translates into CASSLWQNNEQFF.

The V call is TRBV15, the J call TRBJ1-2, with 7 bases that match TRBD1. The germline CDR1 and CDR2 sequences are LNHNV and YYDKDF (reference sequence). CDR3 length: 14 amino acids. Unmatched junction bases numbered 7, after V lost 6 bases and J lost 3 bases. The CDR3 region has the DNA TGTGCCACCAGTCTACAGGGGTCCTACTATGGCTACACCTTC. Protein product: CATSLQGSYYGYTF.

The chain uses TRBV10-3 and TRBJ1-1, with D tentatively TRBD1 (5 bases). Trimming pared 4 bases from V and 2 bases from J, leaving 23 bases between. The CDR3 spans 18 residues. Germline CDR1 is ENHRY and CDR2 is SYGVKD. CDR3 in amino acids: CAISGGEGSVGGNTEAFF. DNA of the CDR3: TGTGCCATCAGTGGGGGGGAAGGGTCCGTTGGGGGTAACACTGAAGCTTTCTTT.

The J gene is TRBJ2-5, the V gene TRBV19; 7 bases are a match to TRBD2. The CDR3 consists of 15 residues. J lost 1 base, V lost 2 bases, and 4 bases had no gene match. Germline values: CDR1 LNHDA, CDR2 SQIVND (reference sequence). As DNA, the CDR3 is TGTGCCAGTAGTATATCGGGGGGACGCCAAGAGACCCAGTACTTC. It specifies CASSISGGRQETQYF.

This CDR3 is CASSLRQGGEKLFF. The CDR3 DNA sequence: TGTGCCAGCAGTTTAAGACAGGGTGGGGAAAAACTGTTTTTT. The chain combines TRBV28 with TRBJ1-4; TRBD1 matches 7 bases. Germline lookup yields CDR1 MDHEN and CDR2 SYDVKM. The CDR3 contains 14 residues. Trimming cost V 2 bases and J 8 bases; bases outside gene matches: 5.

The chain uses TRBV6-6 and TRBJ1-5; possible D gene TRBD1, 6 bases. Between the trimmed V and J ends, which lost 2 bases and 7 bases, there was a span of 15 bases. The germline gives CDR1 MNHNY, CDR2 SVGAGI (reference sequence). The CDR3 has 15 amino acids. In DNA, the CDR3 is TGTGCCAGCAGTTACGTCAGGGGATTGGACCAGCCCCAGCATTTT. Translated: CASSYVRGLDQPQHF.

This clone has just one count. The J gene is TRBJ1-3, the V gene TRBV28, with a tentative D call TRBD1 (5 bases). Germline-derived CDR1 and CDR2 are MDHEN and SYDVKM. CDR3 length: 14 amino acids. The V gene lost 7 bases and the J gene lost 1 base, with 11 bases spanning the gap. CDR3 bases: TGTGCCAGCACCGCGCAGGGTTCTGGAAACACCATATATTTT. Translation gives CASTAQGSGNTIYF. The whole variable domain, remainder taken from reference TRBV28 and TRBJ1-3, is DVKVTQSSRYLVKRTGEKVFLECVQDMDHENMFWYRQDPGLGLRLIYFSYDVKMKEKGDIPEGYSVSREKKERFSLILESASTNQTSMYLCASTAQGSGNTIYFGEGSWLTVV.

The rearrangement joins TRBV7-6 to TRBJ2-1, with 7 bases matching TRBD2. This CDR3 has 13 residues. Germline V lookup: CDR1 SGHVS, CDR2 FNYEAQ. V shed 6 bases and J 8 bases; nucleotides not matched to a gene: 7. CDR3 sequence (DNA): TGTGCCAGCAGGGGAGGGACGGCCGATGAGCAGTTCTTC. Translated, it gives CASRGGTADEQFF.

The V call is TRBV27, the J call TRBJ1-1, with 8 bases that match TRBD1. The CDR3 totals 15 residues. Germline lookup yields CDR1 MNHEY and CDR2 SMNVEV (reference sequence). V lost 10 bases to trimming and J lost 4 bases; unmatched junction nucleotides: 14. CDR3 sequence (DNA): TGTGCCACGAAAGGCCTCGGACAGGGCTTCACTGAAGCTTTCTTT. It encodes CATKGLGQGFTEAFF.

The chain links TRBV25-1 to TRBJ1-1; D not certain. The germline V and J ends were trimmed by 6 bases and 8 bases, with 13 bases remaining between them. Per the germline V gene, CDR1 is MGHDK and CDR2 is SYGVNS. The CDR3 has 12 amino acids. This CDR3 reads CASRPGALEAFF. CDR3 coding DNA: TGTGCCAGCAGGCCGGGAGCGTTAGAAGCTTTCTTT. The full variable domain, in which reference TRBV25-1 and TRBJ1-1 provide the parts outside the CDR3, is EADIYQTPRYLVIGTGKKITLECSQTMGHDKMYWYQQDPGMELHLIHYSYGVNSTEKGDLSSESTVSRIRTEHFPLTLESARPSHTSQYLCASRPGALEAFFGQGTRLTVV.

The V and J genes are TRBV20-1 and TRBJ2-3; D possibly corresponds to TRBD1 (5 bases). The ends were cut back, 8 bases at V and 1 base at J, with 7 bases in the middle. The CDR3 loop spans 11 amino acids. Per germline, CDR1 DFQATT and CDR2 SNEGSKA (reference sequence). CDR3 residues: CSPQGTDTQYF. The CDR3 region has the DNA TGCAGTCCACAGGGCACAGATACGCAGTATTTT.

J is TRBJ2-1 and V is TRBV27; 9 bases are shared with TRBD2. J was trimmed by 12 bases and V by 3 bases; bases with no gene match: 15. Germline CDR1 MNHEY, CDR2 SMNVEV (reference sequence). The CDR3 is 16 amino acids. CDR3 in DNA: TGTGCCAGCAGTTTCACCAGCGGGAGGTCCCAATGGCGGCAGTTCTTC. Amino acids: CASSFTSGRSQWRQFF.

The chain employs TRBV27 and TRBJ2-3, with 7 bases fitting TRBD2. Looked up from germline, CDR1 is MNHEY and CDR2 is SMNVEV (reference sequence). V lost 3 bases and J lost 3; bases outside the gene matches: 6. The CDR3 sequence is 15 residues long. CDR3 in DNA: TGTGCCAGCAGTTTGAGCGGGAAATGGACAGATACGCAGTATTTT. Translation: CASSLSGKWTDTQYF.

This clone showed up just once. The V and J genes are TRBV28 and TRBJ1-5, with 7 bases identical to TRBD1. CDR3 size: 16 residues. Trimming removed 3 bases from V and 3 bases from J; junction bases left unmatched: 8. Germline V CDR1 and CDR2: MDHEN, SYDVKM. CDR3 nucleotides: TGTGCCAGCAGTTTGAGGTGGGACAGTTACAATCAGCCCCAGCATTTT. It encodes CASSLRWDSYNQPQHF.

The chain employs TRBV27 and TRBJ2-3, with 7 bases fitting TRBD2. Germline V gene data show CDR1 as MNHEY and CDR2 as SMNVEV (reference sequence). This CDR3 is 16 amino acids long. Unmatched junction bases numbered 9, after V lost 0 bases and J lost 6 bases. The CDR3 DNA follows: TGTGCCAGCAGTTTATCCCCGGCCCGGGAGGCGGATACGCAGTATTTT. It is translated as CASSLSPAREADTQYF.

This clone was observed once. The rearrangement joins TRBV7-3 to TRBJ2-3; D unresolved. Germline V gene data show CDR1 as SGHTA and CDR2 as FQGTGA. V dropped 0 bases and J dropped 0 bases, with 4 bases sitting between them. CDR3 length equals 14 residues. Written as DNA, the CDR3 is TGTGCCAGCAGCTTAACGACTAGCACAGATACGCAGTATTTT. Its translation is CASSLTTSTDTQYF.

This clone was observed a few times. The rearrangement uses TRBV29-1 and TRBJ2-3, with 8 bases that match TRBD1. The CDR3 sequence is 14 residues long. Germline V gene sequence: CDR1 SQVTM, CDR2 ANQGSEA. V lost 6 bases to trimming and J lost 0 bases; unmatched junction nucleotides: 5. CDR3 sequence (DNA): TGCAGCGTGCCTCGGACAGGGAGCACAGATACGCAGTATTTT. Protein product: CSVPRTGSTDTQYF.

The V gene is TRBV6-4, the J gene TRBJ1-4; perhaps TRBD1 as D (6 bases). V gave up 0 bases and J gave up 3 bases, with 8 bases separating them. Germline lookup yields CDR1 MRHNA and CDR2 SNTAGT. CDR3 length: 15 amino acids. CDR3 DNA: TGTGCCAGCAGTGACTCGGCAGGGGCTAATGAAAAACTGTTTTTT. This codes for CASSDSAGANEKLFF.

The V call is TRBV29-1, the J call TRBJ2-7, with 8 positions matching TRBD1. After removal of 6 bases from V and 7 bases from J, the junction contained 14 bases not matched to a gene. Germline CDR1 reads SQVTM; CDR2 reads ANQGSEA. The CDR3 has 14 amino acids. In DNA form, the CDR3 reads TGCAGCGTAGGGTGGCAGGGGGCTGGCGCGGAGCAGTACTTC. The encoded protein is CSVGWQGAGAEQYF.

The CDR3 sequence: CASRGGNQPQHF. The CDR3 region has the DNA TGTGCCAGCCGGGGAGGCAATCAGCCCCAGCATTTT. V gene TRBV27 combines with J gene TRBJ1-5; D is unclear. The germline CDR1 and CDR2 sequences are MNHEY and SMNVEV (reference sequence). There are 12 residues in the CDR3. V lost 8 bases and J 2 bases, leaving 7 bases between the germline ends.

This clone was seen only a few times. The CDR3 DNA is TGTGCCAGCAGTTTAATTGGGACGTTCGGGCGGGAGGTGCCCTACGAGCAGTACTTC. Translating gives CASSLIGTFGREVPYEQYF. The chain employs TRBV28 and TRBJ2-7, with TRBD2 matching 8 bases. CDR1 is MDHEN and CDR2 is SYDVKM in the germline V gene. The CDR3 runs to 19 residues. Trimming removed 2 bases from V and 2 bases from J; junction bases left unmatched: 17.